This T cell receptor (beta chain) derives from a study of spatial heterogeneity in lung cancer. General observations from the study: For expanded intratumoral alpha and beta TCRs, counts tracked tumor mutation counts.

Trimming took 6 bases from V and 5 from J, leaving 13 bases between them. In germline, CDR1 is MNHNS, CDR2 SASEGT. The CDR3 length is 13 residues. In its sample, this clonotype was seen a few times. Its specificity is not known. TCRdb itself ran the 5' RACE reads through MiXCR, one entry per CDR3 protein. Among 25,000 to 30,000 distinct CDR3 sequences listed, about 7.1% were seen once. Time point denoted: sample taken at primary tumor resection. There were 75 or so donors, all of them untreated patients with early-stage non-small cell lung cancer. Tumor, nontumor lung or frozen PBMC supplied whole RNA, sequenced without sorting.

The sample in question was lung tumor tissue, obtained at surgery. The chain couples TRBV6-1 to TRBJ2-5; maybe TRBD1 (6 bases). The TCR comes from a male donor with early-stage non-small cell lung cancer. CDR3 in amino acids: CASSDRSRETQYF. The CDR3 bases are TGTGCCAGCAGCGACAGGAGCCGGGAGACCCAGTACTTC.